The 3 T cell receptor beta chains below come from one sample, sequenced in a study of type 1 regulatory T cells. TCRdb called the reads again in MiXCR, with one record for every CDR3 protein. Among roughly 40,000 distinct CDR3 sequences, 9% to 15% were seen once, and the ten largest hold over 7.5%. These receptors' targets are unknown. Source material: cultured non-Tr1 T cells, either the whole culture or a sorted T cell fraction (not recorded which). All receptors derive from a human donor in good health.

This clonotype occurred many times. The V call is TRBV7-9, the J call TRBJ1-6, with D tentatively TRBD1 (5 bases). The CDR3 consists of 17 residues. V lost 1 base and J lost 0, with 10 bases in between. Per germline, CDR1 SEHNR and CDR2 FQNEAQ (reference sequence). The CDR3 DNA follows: TGTGCCAGCAGCTTAGTGGCAGGGAGCTCCTATAATTCACCCCTCCACTTT. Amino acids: CASSLVAGSSYNSPLHF.

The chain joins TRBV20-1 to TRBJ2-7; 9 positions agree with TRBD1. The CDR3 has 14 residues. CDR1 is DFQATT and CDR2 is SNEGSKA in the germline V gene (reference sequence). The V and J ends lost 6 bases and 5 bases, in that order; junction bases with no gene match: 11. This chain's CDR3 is CSAPASGQGHEQYF. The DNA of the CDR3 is TGCAGTGCGCCGGCCTCGGGACAGGGTCACGAGCAGTACTTC.

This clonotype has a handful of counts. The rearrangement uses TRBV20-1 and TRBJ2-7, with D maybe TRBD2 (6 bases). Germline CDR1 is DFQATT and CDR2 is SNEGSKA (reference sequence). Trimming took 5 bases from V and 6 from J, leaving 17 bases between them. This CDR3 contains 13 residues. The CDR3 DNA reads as TGCAGTGCTGGAGGGCGGGCCAAGCTCGAGCAGTACTTC. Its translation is CSAGGRAKLEQYF.